Shown below are 3 T cell receptor beta chains from a single sample sequenced in a study of tumor and adjacent non-tumor tissue in lung cancer. The template was RNA from unsorted bulk tissue. This non-tumor lung sample came from over 3 cm beyond the tumor edge. A modified ARM-PCR protocol with three rounds of nested PCR amplified TCRbeta. TCRdb re-derived calls from the multiplex PCR reads in MiXCR, one entry per CDR3 protein. Of 75,000 to 80,000 distinct CDR3 sequences listed, over 65% are singletons. Sequencing used distant non-tumor lung tissue. Receptor source: a man aged 65 to 79 with non-small cell lung cancer.

The table lists this clonotype with a few counts. A junction boundary mismatches the germline segment, possibly from a read error. This rearrangement joins TRBV6-2 or TRBV6-3 to TRBJ2-1; weak D call: TRBD2 (6 bases). Germline V gene data show CDR1 as MNHEY and CDR2 as SVGEGT. The CDR3 runs to 14 residues. CDR3 protein: CARSYPGLINEQFF. Written as DNA, the CDR3 is TGTGCCAGAAGTTACCCCGGACTAATAAATGAGCAGTTCTTC.

Of note for this clonotype: At one end, the junction sequence differs from germline, possibly due to a read error. This chain joins TRBV11-2 and TRBJ1-1; D call uncertain. This CDR3 region has 13 residues. Germline CDR1 and CDR2: SGHAT and FQNNGV. Here the CDR3 reads CASNLETSGKPFF. Written as DNA, the CDR3 is TGTGCCAGCAACTTAGAGACATCCGGTAAACCATTCTTT.

In the case of this clonotype: An end of the junction differs from the germline gene, which may be a read error. The gene calls are TRBV6-5 and TRBJ1-3; D remains unclear. The CDR3 runs to 16 residues. Germline CDR1 MNHEY, CDR2 SVGAGI. The CDR3 spells CTSCYSFESSGNTIYF. The CDR3 nucleotides read TGTACCAGCTGTTACTCGTTCGAGAGCTCTGGGAACACCATATATTTT.